The clone carrying this T cell receptor beta chain came up many times. The antigen remains undetermined. This sample stems from a study of Ad26.COV2.S vaccination and SARS-CoV-2 variants. Study-level information: Recipients of Ad26.COV2.S got it intramuscularly, once or twice 56 days apart.

V shed 10 bases and J shed 1 base, with 13 bases lying between them. CDR3 length equals 13 residues. The germline CDR1 and CDR2 sequences are MNHEY and SVGAGI. Repertoires were generated with immunoSEQ multiplex PCR, while TCRdb's copy carries only in-frame clones and drops some. Among 300,000 to 450,000 clones listed, around 83% were seen once. Overall study findings and caveats: Placebo recipients trailed vaccine recipients in spike-specific TCR breadth.

The treatment: roughly 19 received Ad26.COV2.S at low or high dose, single or two shots; roughly five received placebo; per-sample allocation not given. Samples came from day 63 after the first vaccine or placebo injection. An adult of 18-55 years in Boston served as donor. This receptor was obtained from a person aged 18-60 years who received the Ad26.COV2.S COVID-19 vaccine or a placebo. The chain has TRBV6-5 and TRBJ1-1; TRBD1 might be the D (5 bases). Sequenced here: peripheral blood, sampled in a trial of Ad26.COV2.S vaccine versus placebo. The CDR3 bases are TGTGCCACTAGAAGAACAGGGAACACTGAAGCTTTCTTT. Translating gives CATRRTGNTEAFF.